This entry lists 16 T cell receptor beta chains sequenced from one sample in a study of cytomegalovirus exposure and HLA in healthy donors. PCR involved 60 Vbeta and 13 Jbeta primers. Sequenced by immunoSEQ multiplex PCR; TCRdb stores in-frame clones only, minus some. The repertoire holds about 120,000 clones, with around four fifths as singletons. Specimen: PBMCs. These TCRs come from a man younger than 30 in good health and CMV-seropositive.

The chain joins TRBV10-3 to TRBJ2-1; TRBD1 aligns across 10 bases. Germline CDR1 ENHRY, CDR2 SYGVKD. CDR3 length: 15 residues. The ends lost 6 bases at V and 3 bases at J; junction bases unmatched: 5. CDR3 nucleotides: TGTGCCATCAGCCCGGGGACAGGGGACTACAATGAGCAGTTCTTC. Translated, it gives CAISPGTGDYNEQFF.

This chain links TRBV19 with TRBJ1-5; D is possibly TRBD1 (6 bases). Germline-derived CDR1 and CDR2 are LNHDA and SQIVND (reference sequence). The CDR3 consists of 15 residues. V was shortened by 4 bases and J by 6 bases, with 16 bases between the two germline ends. CDR3 region: CASSTTPDRLQPQHF. The DNA of the CDR3 is TGTGCCAGTAGTACGACCCCCGACAGGCTTCAGCCCCAGCATTTT.

The genes are TRBV28 and TRBJ2-1, with 11 positions matching TRBD2. Per germline, CDR1 MDHEN and CDR2 SYDVKM. There are 15 residues in the CDR3. V was pared by 6 bases and J by 8 bases, with 9 bases of the junction left unmatched. The CDR3 DNA follows: TGTGCCAGCAGACTTAGCGGGGGGGCCACCTATGAGCAGTTCTTC. This translates into CASRLSGGATYEQFF.

The chain joins TRBV19 to TRBJ1-1; 7 bases agree with TRBD1. Per germline, CDR1 LNHDA and CDR2 SQIVND (reference sequence). The V segment lost 6 bases and the J segment 5 bases; nucleotides outside the gene matches: 6. The CDR3 spans 13 residues. This CDR3 reads CASSSTGKTEAFF. The CDR3, as DNA: TGTGCCAGTAGCTCGACAGGGAAGACTGAAGCTTTCTTT.

J is TRBJ1-3 and V is TRBV5-5; TRBD1 matches at 11 bases. This CDR3 has 13 residues. CDR1 and CDR2 (germline): SGHKS, YYEKEE (reference sequence). Germline trimming cut 4 bases from V and 7 bases from J; bases unmatched to any gene: 1. CDR3 DNA sequence: TGTGCCAGCAGCAGGACAGGGGGCAACACCATATATTTT. This encodes CASSRTGGNTIYF.

V usage is TRBV19 and J usage is TRBJ2-7; 10 bases match TRBD1. This CDR3 spans 15 amino acids. J gave up 4 bases and V 3 bases, and 6 bases lay outside the gene matches. Germline CDR1 reads LNHDA; CDR2 reads SQIVND (reference sequence). Written as DNA, the CDR3 is TGTGCCAGTAGTATTGGGACAGGGGTTCAGTACGAGCAGTACTTC. This translates into CASSIGTGVQYEQYF.

CDR3 nucleotides: TGCGCCAGCAGCTTGGTGGAGAGTTACGAGCAGTACTTC. Encoded protein: CASSLVESYEQYF. The chain is built from TRBV5-1 and TRBJ2-7, with unresolved D. Germline V gene lookup returns CDR1 SGHRS and CDR2 YFSETQ. The V gene lost 0 bases and the J gene lost 4 bases, with 8 bases spanning the gap. The CDR3 sequence is 13 residues long.

This clone was observed a few times. This chain uses TRBV7-9 with TRBJ2-5, with a tentative D call TRBD2 (5 bases). V dropped 6 bases and J dropped 4 bases, with 15 bases sitting between them. Germline V gene data show CDR1 as SEHNR and CDR2 as FQNEAQ (reference sequence). The CDR3 covers 14 residues. The CDR3 DNA follows: TGTGCCAGCAGGGAGCCTAGCATGGGAGAGACCCAGTACTTC. The encoded protein is CASREPSMGETQYF.

The rearrangement joins TRBV4-1 to TRBJ2-7; 8 bases fit TRBD1. The CDR3 is made up of 15 amino acids. Germline V CDR1 and CDR2: MGHRA, YSYEKL. The trim removed 3 bases at V and 4 bases at J, leaving 8 bases unmatched. CDR3 sequence: CASSHAGQGEYEQYF. The CDR3 DNA reads as TGCGCCAGCAGCCACGCCGGACAGGGTGAATACGAGCAGTACTTC.

This clone was detected only a few times. The rearrangement links TRBV2 to TRBJ1-1; TRBD1 agrees at 9 bases. The CDR3 is 15 amino acids. J was trimmed by 4 bases and V by 4 bases; bases with no gene match: 7. Looked up from germline, CDR1 is SNHLY and CDR2 is FYNNEI. CDR3 in DNA: TGTGCCAGCAGTGGGCCCGGGACAGGGTCCACTGAAGCTTTCTTT. It encodes CASSGPGTGSTEAFF.

V gene TRBV13 combines with J gene TRBJ2-5; 8 nucleotides line up with TRBD1. The CDR3 contains 15 residues. CDR1 PRHDT and CDR2 FYEKMQ come from the germline V gene (reference sequence). The junction had 5 bases not matched to a gene; V was cut back by 0 bases and J by 5 bases. The CDR3 loop reads CASSLGTGEVETQYF. DNA of the CDR3: TGTGCCAGCAGCTTAGGGACAGGGGAGGTGGAGACCCAGTACTTC.

This chain uses TRBV9 with TRBJ2-6; D perhaps matches TRBD2 (5 bases). CDR1 is SGDLS, CDR2 YYNGEE, per germline. V lost 0 bases to trimming and J lost 1 base, with 5 bases between them. The CDR3 spans 15 residues. The CDR3 DNA reads TGTGCCAGCAGCGTAGGGAGGTCTGGGGCCAACGTCCTGACTTTC. Its translation is CASSVGRSGANVLTF.

The CDR3 loop reads CASSPTGPGPYDTQYF. The CDR3 DNA reads TGTGCCAGCAGCCCGACAGGGCCGGGTCCTTATGATACGCAGTATTTT. This chain uses TRBV11-1 with TRBJ2-3; TRBD1 aligns across 7 bases. Trimming at V came to 5 bases and at J to 6 bases, leaving 14 bases not matched to a gene. Germline-derived CDR1 and CDR2 are SGHAT and FQDESV (reference sequence). This CDR3 is 16 amino acids long.

The CDR3: CASSQVGRMNEKLFF. The CDR3 DNA is TGTGCCAGCAGCCAAGTAGGCAGGATGAATGAAAAACTGTTTTTT. The genes are TRBV14 and TRBJ1-4; D unclear. The CDR3 extends over 15 amino acids. Germline assignment: CDR1 SGHDN and CDR2 FVKESK. V was clipped by 1 base and J by 5 bases, with 11 bases between them.

This chain joins TRBV6-5 and TRBJ2-7, with 7 bases fitting TRBD1. With V trimmed by 5 bases and J by 6 bases, 4 bases remained unmatched. Germline CDR1 and CDR2: MNHEY and SVGAGI. CDR3 length: 12 residues. CDR3 bases: TGTGCCAGCAGTGAGACAGGGACCGAGCAGTACTTC. It specifies CASSETGTEQYF.

This clone has a handful of counts. V gene TRBV5-6 combines with J gene TRBJ1-6; 8 bases are shared with TRBD1. Germline CDR1 SGHDT, CDR2 YYEEEE. This CDR3 is built from 13 residues. V was pared by 1 base and J by 9 bases, with 0 bases of the junction left unmatched. The CDR3 loop reads CASSLTGGSPLHF. For the CDR3, the DNA is TGTGCCAGCAGCTTGACAGGGGGTTCACCCCTCCACTTT. Complete variable domain (other parts from reference TRBV5-6 and TRBJ1-6): DAGVTQSPTHLIKTRGQQVTLRCSPKSGHDTVSWYQQALGQGPQFIFQYYEEEERQRGNFPDRFSGHQFPNYSSELNVNALLLGDSALYLCASSLTGGSPLHFGNGTRLTVT.